Sequencing of this TCR beta chain was carried out in a study of T cell changes during pregnancy in multiple sclerosis. CDR3 length: 16 amino acids. The germline V gene encodes CDR1 SEHNR and CDR2 FQNEAQ (reference sequence). Germline trimming cut 4 bases from V and 3 bases from J; bases unmatched to any gene: 11. Clones were read by immunoSEQ multiplex PCR, and TCRdb kept only the in-frame ones, dropping some. The profile shows approximately 71,000 clones, 90% to 95% of them singletons. The sequence derives from a female donor with multiple sclerosis, enrolled in a pregnancy study. This material consisted of peripheral blood, taken in the third trimester of pregnancy. This chain connects TRBV7-9 to TRBJ1-2, with 7 nucleotides matching TRBD1. CDR3 in DNA: TGTGCCAGCAGCTCAAAGGGCCAGGGGGTAGACTATGGCTACACCTTC. Its protein product is CASSSKGQGVDYGYTF.